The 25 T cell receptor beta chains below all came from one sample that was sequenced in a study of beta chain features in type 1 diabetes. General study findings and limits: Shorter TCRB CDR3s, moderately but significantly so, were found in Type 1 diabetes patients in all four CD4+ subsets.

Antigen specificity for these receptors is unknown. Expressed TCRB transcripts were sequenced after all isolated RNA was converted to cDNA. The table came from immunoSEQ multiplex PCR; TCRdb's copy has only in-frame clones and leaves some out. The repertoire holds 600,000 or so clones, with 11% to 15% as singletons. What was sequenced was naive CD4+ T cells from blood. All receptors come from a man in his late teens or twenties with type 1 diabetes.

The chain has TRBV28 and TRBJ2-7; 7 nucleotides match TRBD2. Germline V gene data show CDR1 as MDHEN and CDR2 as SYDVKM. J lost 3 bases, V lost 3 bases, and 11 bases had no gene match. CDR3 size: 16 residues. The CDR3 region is CASSFLLAAGLYEQYF. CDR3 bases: TGTGCCAGCAGTTTTCTTCTAGCGGCAGGCCTCTACGAGCAGTACTTC.

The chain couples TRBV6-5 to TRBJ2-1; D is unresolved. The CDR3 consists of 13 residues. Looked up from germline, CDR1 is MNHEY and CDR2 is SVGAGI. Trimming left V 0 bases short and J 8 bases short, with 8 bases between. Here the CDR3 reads CASSYSRVDEQFF. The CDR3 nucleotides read TGTGCCAGCAGTTACTCTAGGGTGGATGAGCAGTTCTTC.

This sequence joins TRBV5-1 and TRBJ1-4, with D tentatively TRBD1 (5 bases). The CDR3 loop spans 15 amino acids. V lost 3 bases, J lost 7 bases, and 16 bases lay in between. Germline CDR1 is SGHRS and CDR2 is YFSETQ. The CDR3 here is CASSYRQPGGEKLFF. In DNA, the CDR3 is TGCGCCAGCAGCTATAGACAGCCGGGAGGTGAAAAACTGTTTTTT.

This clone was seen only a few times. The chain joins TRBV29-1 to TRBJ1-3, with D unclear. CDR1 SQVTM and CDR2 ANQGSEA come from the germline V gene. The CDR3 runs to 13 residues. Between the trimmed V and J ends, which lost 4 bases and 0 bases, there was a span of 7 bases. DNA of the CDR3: TGCAGCGTTGGGGTGAGCTCTGGAAACACCATATATTTT. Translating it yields CSVGVSSGNTIYF.

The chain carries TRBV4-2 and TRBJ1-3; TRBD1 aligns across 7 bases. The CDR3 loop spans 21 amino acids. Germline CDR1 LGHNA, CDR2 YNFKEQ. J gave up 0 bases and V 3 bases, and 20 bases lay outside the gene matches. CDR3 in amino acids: CASSHKLTGTAYESSGNTIYF. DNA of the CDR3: TGTGCCAGCAGCCACAAGCTAACCGGGACAGCCTACGAAAGCTCTGGAAACACCATATATTTT.

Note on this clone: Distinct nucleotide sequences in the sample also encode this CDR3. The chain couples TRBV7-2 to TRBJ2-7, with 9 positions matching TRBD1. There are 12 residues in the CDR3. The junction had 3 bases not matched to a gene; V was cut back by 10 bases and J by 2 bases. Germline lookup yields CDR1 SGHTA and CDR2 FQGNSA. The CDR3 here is CATRQGAYEQYF. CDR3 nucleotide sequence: TGTGCCACTCGACAGGGGGCCTACGAGCAGTACTTC.

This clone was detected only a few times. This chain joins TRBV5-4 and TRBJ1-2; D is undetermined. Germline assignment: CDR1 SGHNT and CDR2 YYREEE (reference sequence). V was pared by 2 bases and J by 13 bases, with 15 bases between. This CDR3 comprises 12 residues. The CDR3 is CASSLTTGDCTF. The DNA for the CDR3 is TGTGCCAGCAGCTTAACCACCGGCGACTGCACCTTC.

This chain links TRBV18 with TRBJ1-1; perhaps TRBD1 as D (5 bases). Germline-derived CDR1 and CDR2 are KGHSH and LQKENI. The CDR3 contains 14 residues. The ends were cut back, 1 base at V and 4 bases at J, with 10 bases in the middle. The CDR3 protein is CASSPLQGSTEAFF. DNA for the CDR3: TGTGCCAGCTCACCACTTCAGGGTTCCACTGAAGCTTTCTTT. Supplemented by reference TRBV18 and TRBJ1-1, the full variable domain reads NAGVMQNPRHLVRRRGQEARLRCSPMKGHSHVYWYRQLPEEGLKFMVYLQKENIIDESGMPKERFSAEFPKEGPSILRIQQVVRGDSAAYFCASSPLQGSTEAFFGQGTRLTVV.

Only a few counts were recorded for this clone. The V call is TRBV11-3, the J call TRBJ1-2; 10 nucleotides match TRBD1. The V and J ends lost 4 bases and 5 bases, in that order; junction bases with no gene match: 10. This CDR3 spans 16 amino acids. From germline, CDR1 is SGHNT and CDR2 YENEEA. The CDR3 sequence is CASSSRDRGPPYGYTF. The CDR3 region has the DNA TGTGCCAGCAGCTCGCGGGACAGGGGACCTCCATATGGCTACACCTTC.

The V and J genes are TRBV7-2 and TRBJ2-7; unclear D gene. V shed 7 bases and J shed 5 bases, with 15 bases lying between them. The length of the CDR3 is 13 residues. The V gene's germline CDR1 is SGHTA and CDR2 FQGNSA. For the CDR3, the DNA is TGTGCCAGCAACGTAATGGGAATCCACGAGCAGTACTTC. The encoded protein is CASNVMGIHEQYF. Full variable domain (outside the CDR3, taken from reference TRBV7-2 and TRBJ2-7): GAGVSQSPSNKVTEKGKDVELRCDPISGHTALYWYRQSLGQGLEFLIYFQGNSAPDKSGLPSDRFSAERTGGSVSTLTIQRTQQEDSAVYLCASNVMGIHEQYFGPGTRLTVT.

The CDR3 region has the DNA TGTGCCATCCGGGCAGGGGGGACCTACGAGCAGTACTTC. Its protein product is CAIRAGGTYEQYF. V and J are TRBV7-2 and TRBJ2-7, with D perhaps TRBD1 (7 bases). Per the germline V gene, CDR1 is SGHTA and CDR2 is FQGNSA. Trimming removed 10 bases from V and 2 bases from J, with 15 bases in between. The CDR3 has 13 residues.

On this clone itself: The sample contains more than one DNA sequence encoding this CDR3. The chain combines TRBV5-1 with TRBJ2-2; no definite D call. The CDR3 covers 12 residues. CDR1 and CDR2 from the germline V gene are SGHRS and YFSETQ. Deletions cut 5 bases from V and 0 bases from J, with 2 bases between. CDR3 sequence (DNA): TGCGCCAGCAGTACGAACACCGGGGAGCTGTTTTTT. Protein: CASSTNTGELFF.

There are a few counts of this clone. The CDR3 region is CASSGGGQGKETQYF. CDR3 DNA sequence: TGTGCCAGCAGCGGAGGTGGACAGGGGAAAGAGACCCAGTACTTC. The chain couples TRBV9 to TRBJ2-5; TRBD1 agrees at 9 bases. This CDR3 comprises 15 residues. Per the germline V gene, CDR1 is SGDLS and CDR2 is YYNGEE. Trimming removed 3 bases from V and 3 bases from J; junction bases left unmatched: 6. The full variable domain, rest sourced from reference TRBV9 and TRBJ2-5, is DSGVTQTPKHLITATGQRVTLRCSPRSGDLSVYWYQQSLDQGLQFLIQYYNGEERAKGNILERFSAQQFPDLHSELNLSSLELGDSALYFCASSGGGQGKETQYFGPGTRLLVL.

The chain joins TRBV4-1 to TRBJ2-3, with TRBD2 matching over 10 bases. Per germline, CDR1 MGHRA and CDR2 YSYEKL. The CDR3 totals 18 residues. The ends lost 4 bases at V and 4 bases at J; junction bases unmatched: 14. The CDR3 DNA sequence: TGCGCCAGCAGCCTCACCGGGACTAGCGCTGATCGCGCAGATACGCAGTATTTT. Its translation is CASSLTGTSADRADTQYF.

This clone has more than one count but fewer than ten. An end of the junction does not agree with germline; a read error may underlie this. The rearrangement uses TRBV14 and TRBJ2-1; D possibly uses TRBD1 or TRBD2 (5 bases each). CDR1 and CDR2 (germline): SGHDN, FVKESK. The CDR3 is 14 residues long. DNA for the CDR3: TGTGCCAGCAGCCTTCCCGGCAACCTCGGGGCTATTGTCTTC. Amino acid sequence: CASSLPGNLGAIVF.

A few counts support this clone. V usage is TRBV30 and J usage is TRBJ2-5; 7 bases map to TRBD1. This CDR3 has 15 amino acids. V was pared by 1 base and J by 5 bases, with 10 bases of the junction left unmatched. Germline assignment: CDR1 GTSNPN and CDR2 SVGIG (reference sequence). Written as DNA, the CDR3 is TGTGCCTGGAGTGAGGGGTGGACAGGAGGCGAGACCCAGTACTTC. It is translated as CAWSEGWTGGETQYF.

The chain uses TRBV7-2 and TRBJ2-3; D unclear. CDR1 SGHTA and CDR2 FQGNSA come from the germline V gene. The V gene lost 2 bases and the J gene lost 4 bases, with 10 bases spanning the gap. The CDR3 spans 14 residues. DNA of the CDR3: TGTGCCAGCAGCTTATCCCCGGGTGCAGATACGCAGTATTTT. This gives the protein CASSLSPGADTQYF.

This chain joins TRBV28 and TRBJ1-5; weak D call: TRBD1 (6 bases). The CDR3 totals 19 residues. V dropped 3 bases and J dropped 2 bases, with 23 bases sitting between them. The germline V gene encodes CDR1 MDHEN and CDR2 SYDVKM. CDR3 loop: CASSLGAAVQATGNQPQHF. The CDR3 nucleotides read TGTGCCAGCAGTTTGGGGGCTGCAGTACAGGCGACCGGCAATCAGCCCCAGCATTTT.

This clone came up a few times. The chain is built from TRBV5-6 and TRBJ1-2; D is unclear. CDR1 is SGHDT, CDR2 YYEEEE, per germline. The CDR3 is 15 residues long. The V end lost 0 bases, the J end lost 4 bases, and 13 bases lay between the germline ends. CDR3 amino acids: CASSLGESLAYGYTF. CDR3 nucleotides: TGTGCCAGCAGCTTGGGGGAGAGCCTCGCCTATGGCTACACCTTC.

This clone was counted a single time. CDR3 bases: TGTGCCAGCAGCAGACCGGGACAGGGGAACACCATATATTTT. Amino acids: CASSRPGQGNTIYF. The chain joins TRBV2 to TRBJ1-3, with TRBD1 matching over 10 bases. The V segment lost 6 bases and the J segment 7 bases; nucleotides outside the gene matches: 6. This CDR3 has 14 amino acids. Per germline, CDR1 SNHLY and CDR2 FYNNEI.

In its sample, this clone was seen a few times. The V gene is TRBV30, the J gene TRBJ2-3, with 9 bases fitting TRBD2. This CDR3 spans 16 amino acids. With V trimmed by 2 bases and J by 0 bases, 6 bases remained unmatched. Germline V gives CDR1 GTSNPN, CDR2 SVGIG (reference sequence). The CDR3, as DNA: TGTGCCTGGAGTAGCGGGGGGCATACTAGCACAGATACGCAGTATTTT. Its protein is CAWSSGGHTSTDTQYF.

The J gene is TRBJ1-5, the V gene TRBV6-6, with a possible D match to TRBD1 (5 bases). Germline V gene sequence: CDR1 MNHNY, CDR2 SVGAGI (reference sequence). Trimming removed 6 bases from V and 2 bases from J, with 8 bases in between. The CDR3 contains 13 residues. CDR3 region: CASRRGGNQPQHF. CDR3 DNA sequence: TGTGCCAGCAGGAGGGGTGGCAATCAGCCCCAGCATTTT.

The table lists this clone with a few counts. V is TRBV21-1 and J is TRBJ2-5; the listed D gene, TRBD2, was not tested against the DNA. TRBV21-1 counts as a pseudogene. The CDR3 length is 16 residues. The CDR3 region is CASTSRTSGVRETQYF. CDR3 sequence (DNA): TGTGCCAGCACCTCACGGACTAGCGGGGTACGAGAGACCCAGTACTTC.

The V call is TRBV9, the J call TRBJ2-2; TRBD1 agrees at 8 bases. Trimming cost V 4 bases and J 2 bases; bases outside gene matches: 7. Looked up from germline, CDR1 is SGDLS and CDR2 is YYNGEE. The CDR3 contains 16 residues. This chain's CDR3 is CASSPLAGGNTGELFF. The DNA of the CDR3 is TGTGCCAGCAGCCCCCTGGCAGGGGGCAACACCGGGGAGCTGTTTTTT.

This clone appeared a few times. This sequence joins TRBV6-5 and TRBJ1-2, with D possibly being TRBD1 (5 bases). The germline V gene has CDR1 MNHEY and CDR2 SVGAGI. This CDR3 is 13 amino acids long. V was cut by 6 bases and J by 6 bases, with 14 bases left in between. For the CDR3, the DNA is TGTGCCAGCAGCCTGGCTTGGGGCGATGGCTACACCTTC. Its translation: CASSLAWGDGYTF.